Below, 18 T cell receptor beta chains from the same sample are listed, as sequenced in a study of blood T cell repertoires in COVID-19. Profiled with immunoSEQ multiplex PCR; TCRdb holds only in-frame clones, not every one. Of fewer than 110,000 clones in the sample, 90% to 95% are singletons; the top ten hold 15% to 20%. The sample comprised peripheral blood. The source is a man aged 50-59 years with acute or convalescent COVID-19.

V and J are TRBV5-1 and TRBJ1-1; D gene uncertain. CDR3 size: 16 residues. Per germline, CDR1 SGHRS and CDR2 YFSETQ. The V and J ends lost 1 base and 0 bases respectively, with 13 bases between them. CDR3 DNA: TGCGCCAGCAGCTTGCGGGGAAGGAGGATGAACACTGAAGCTTTCTTT. Translating it yields CASSLRGRRMNTEAFF.

The V and J genes are TRBV5-4 and TRBJ1-4; D remains ambiguous. Germline assignment: CDR1 SGHNT and CDR2 YYREEE (reference sequence). The CDR3 runs 13 residues. V was clipped by 7 bases and J by 7 bases, with 14 bases between them. The CDR3 is CASGEGGSEKLFF. In nucleotides, the CDR3 is TGTGCCAGCGGGGAGGGAGGGAGTGAAAAACTGTTTTTT.

The chain links TRBV5-1 to TRBJ2-7, with 8 bases that match TRBD1. Germline lookup yields CDR1 SGHRS and CDR2 YFSETQ. This CDR3 is 15 amino acids long. V lost 2 bases to trimming and J lost 5 bases; unmatched junction nucleotides: 9. CDR3 sequence reads: CASSFLQGGHDEQYF. The CDR3 DNA is TGCGCCAGCAGCTTTTTACAGGGGGGACATGACGAGCAGTACTTC.

CDR3 residues: CAWRSGDTYSLHF. Here the CDR3 DNA reads TGTGCCTGGAGGTCTGGGGACACTTACTCCCTCCACTTT. This chain joins TRBV30 and TRBJ1-6; possibly TRBD1 for D (6 bases). Germline V gives CDR1 GTSNPN, CDR2 SVGIG (reference sequence). The V and J ends lost 3 bases and 14 bases respectively, with 17 bases between them. The CDR3 runs 13 residues.

V usage is TRBV5-5 and J usage is TRBJ2-1, with 8 bases identical to TRBD1. This CDR3 is built from 13 residues. Trimming cost V 3 bases and J 9 bases; bases outside gene matches: 5. Germline loops: CDR1 SGHKS, CDR2 YYEKEE (reference sequence). The CDR3 sequence: CASSWQGAVEQFF. The CDR3, as DNA: TGTGCCAGCAGCTGGCAGGGGGCCGTTGAGCAGTTCTTC.

The V and J genes are TRBV3-1 (or the pseudogene TRBV3-2) and TRBJ1-2; D is possibly TRBD1 (5 bases). Germline-derived CDR1 and CDR2 are LGHDT and YNNKEL (reference sequence). V was cut by 4 bases and J by 6 bases, with 12 bases left in between. The CDR3 is made up of 13 amino acids. The DNA of the CDR3 is TGTGCCAGCAGCCCGCTTGGGGCCCATGGCTACACCTTC. Amino acids: CASSPLGAHGYTF.

The V and J genes are TRBV6-2 or TRBV6-3 and TRBJ2-3; 7 nucleotides line up with TRBD1. The germline V gene encodes CDR1 MNHEY and CDR2 SVGEGT. The CDR3 totals 14 residues. The ends lost 0 bases at V and 14 bases at J; junction bases unmatched: 11. CDR3 in DNA: TGTGCCAGCAGTTACTCAGGGAAGGGGGCTCAAGGGTATTTT. Amino acid sequence: CASSYSGKGAQGYF.

V and J are TRBV28 and TRBJ2-2; TRBD1 matches 8 bases. There are 15 residues in the CDR3. The germline V gene has CDR1 MDHEN and CDR2 SYDVKM. After removal of 5 bases from V and 10 bases from J, the junction contained 12 bases not matched to a gene. This CDR3 is CASSKPRDRWEELFF. The CDR3 bases are TGTGCCAGCAGTAAACCCCGGGACAGGTGGGAGGAGCTGTTTTTT.

CDR3 nucleotide sequence: TGTGCCAGCAGACCGGGACCCCTCAGGGGAGCTTTCTTT. Protein product: CASRPGPLRGAFF. The chain links TRBV12-3 or TRBV12-4 to TRBJ1-1; TRBD1 is a possible D gene (6 bases). V was pared by 6 bases and J by 10 bases, with 18 bases between. This CDR3 spans 13 amino acids.

The genes are TRBV6-6 and TRBJ1-1; D is perhaps TRBD1 (5 bases). This CDR3 has 13 residues. Germline V gene data show CDR1 as MNHNY and CDR2 as SVGAGI (reference sequence). V was clipped by 0 bases and J by 10 bases, with 12 bases between them. In nucleotides, the CDR3 is TGTGCCAGCAGTTACTCGAGCGACAGAGGAGCTTTCTTT. Residues: CASSYSSDRGAFF.

This CDR3 reads CASSPWTGRTEAFF. Written as DNA, the CDR3 is TGTGCCAGTAGTCCTTGGACAGGGAGGACTGAAGCTTTCTTT. The chain joins TRBV19 to TRBJ1-1; 8 nucleotides agree with TRBD1. Trimming at V came to 5 bases and at J to 5 bases, leaving 7 bases not matched to a gene. The CDR3 is 14 amino acids. Germline V lookup: CDR1 LNHDA, CDR2 SQIVND (reference sequence).

The V gene is TRBV19, the J gene TRBJ1-5, with 10 bases aligning to TRBD1. Germline trimming cut 8 bases from V and 4 bases from J; bases unmatched to any gene: 2. The V gene's germline CDR1 is LNHDA and CDR2 SQIVND (reference sequence). The CDR3 runs 13 residues. The CDR3 region is CASRGQGNQPQHF. CDR3 sequence (DNA): TGTGCCAGTCGGGGACAGGGGAATCAGCCCCAGCATTTT.

This rearrangement joins TRBV6-5 to TRBJ1-2; 7 bases align to TRBD1. The germline V gene has CDR1 MNHEY and CDR2 SVGAGI. V trimming: 6 bases; J trimming: 4 bases; junction bases outside the gene matches: 8. CDR3 length: 14 amino acids. This chain's CDR3 is CASRLQGFGYGYTF. The DNA for the CDR3 is TGTGCCAGCAGGTTACAGGGGTTCGGCTATGGCTACACCTTC.

In its sample, this clone was seen a few times. The chain carries TRBV7-6 and TRBJ2-1, with D unclear. Germline values: CDR1 SGHVS, CDR2 FNYEAQ. With 6 bases removed from V and 7 bases from J, the gap between germline ends came to 19 bases. This CDR3 comprises 15 residues. The CDR3 spells CASSSYPSDYNEQFF. The CDR3 DNA is TGTGCCAGCAGTTCCTACCCTAGTGATTATAATGAGCAGTTCTTC.

This chain joins TRBV5-4 and TRBJ1-1, with D tentatively TRBD1 (6 bases). The V end lost 4 bases, the J end lost 6 bases, and 19 bases lay between the germline ends. Per germline, CDR1 SGHNT and CDR2 YYREEE (reference sequence). The CDR3 runs 15 residues. The CDR3 DNA follows: TGTGCCAGCAGCCGTCCCACAGGGAGTCTGGCTGAAGCTTTCTTT. Translating gives CASSRPTGSLAEAFF.

V and J are TRBV10-3 and TRBJ1-1, with a tentative D call TRBD1 (6 bases). The CDR3 spans 13 residues. V dropped 3 bases and J dropped 3 bases, with 8 bases sitting between them. Germline-derived CDR1 and CDR2 are ENHRY and SYGVKD. CDR3 region: CAISDRGHTEAFF. The DNA for the CDR3 is TGTGCCATCAGTGACAGGGGCCACACTGAAGCTTTCTTT.

This rearrangement joins TRBV19 to TRBJ1-2; 11 nucleotides match TRBD1. The V and J ends lost 7 bases and 7 bases, in that order; junction bases with no gene match: 8. The CDR3 is made up of 14 amino acids. The germline gives CDR1 LNHDA, CDR2 SQIVND (reference sequence). CDR3 sequence: CASTPTGTGGGYTF. Here the CDR3 DNA reads TGTGCCAGTACGCCGACCGGGACAGGGGGTGGCTACACCTTC.

The rearrangement uses TRBV3-1 (or the pseudogene TRBV3-2) and TRBJ2-2; TRBD1 matches 10 bases. The CDR3 is made up of 14 amino acids. The V segment lost 4 bases and the J segment 6 bases; nucleotides outside the gene matches: 2. Germline assignment: CDR1 LGHDT and CDR2 YNNKEL (reference sequence). The CDR3 DNA reads as TGTGCCAGCAGCCGGGACAGGGGACCCGGGGAGCTGTTTTTT. Translated, it gives CASSRDRGPGELFF.